The 32 T cell receptor beta chains below were found in one sample sequenced in a study of cytomegalovirus exposure and HLA in healthy donors. This PCR relied on a set of 60 Vbeta primers and 13 Jbeta primers. Repertoires were generated with immunoSEQ multiplex PCR, while TCRdb's copy carries only in-frame clones and drops some. Found here are fewer than 110,000 clones, approximately 80% of them singletons; the top ten hold approximately 4.2%. Material: PBMCs. These receptors originate from a male donor in good health and CMV-seronegative.

The genes are TRBV14 and TRBJ1-5; tentatively, D is TRBD1 (6 bases). Germline V gene sequence: CDR1 SGHDN, CDR2 FVKESK. Trimming took off 5 bases at V and 0 bases at J, with 20 bases between the two ends. The CDR3 runs 18 residues. CDR3 bases: TGTGCCAGCAGCGGACGCCCCGGGACAAGAAATAGCAATCAGCCCCAGCATTTT. Amino acids: CASSGRPGTRNSNQPQHF.

This chain uses TRBV23-1 with TRBJ2-6, with D tentatively TRBD2 (5 bases). TRBV23-1 is sorted into the ORF group, with uncertain function. The CDR3 runs 15 residues. Trimming removed 4 bases at V and 3 bases at J, with 10 bases between. CDR3 sequence: CASSRLAGGANVLTF. The CDR3 coding sequence is TGCGCCAGCAGTCGCCTCGCGGGTGGGGCCAACGTCCTGACTTTC.

This sequence joins TRBV27 and TRBJ2-1, with TRBD2 matching 7 bases. J gave up 7 bases and V 3 bases, and 0 bases lay outside the gene matches. Germline values: CDR1 MNHEY, CDR2 SMNVEV (reference sequence). This CDR3 comprises 12 residues. This CDR3 reads CASSFGGNEQFF. CDR3 in DNA: TGTGCCAGCAGTTTCGGGGGGAATGAGCAGTTCTTC.

The chain combines TRBV7-8 with TRBJ2-3; 7 bases map to TRBD2. Unmatched junction bases numbered 10, after V lost 5 bases and J lost 2 bases. CDR3 length: 16 amino acids. CDR1 SGHVS and CDR2 FQNEAQ come from the germline V gene. The CDR3 region is CASSRQAGTTTDTQYF. The DNA for the CDR3 is TGTGCCAGCAGCCGACAAGCGGGGACTACCACAGATACGCAGTATTTT.

The chain combines TRBV6-1 with TRBJ2-7; D not certain. Trimming took 3 bases from V and 2 from J, leaving 8 bases between them. This CDR3 has 13 amino acids. Per germline, CDR1 MNHNS and CDR2 SASEGT. Written as DNA, the CDR3 is TGTGCCAGCAGTGATCTCGGTCCCTACGAGCAGTACTTC. This gives the protein CASSDLGPYEQYF.

This clone was counted a few times. The chain has TRBV6-5 and TRBJ2-5; TRBD1 matches 9 bases. The DNA end lines up better with TRBJ2-7; the J call may be wrong. CDR3 length equals 14 residues. Germline values: CDR1 MNHEY, CDR2 SVGAGI. This CDR3 reads CASSVGQGSYEQYF. CDR3 DNA sequence: TGTGCCAGCAGCGTCGGACAGGGGTCCTACGAGCAGTACTTC.

The genes are TRBV6-5 and TRBJ1-1; 8 bases fit TRBD1. There are 16 residues in the CDR3. Germline V gene data show CDR1 as MNHEY and CDR2 as SVGAGI. With V trimmed by 0 bases and J by 0 bases, 3 bases remained unmatched. CDR3 amino acids: CASSYSPGGLNTEAFF. As DNA, the CDR3 is TGTGCCAGCAGTTACTCGCCAGGGGGCTTGAACACTGAAGCTTTCTTT.

The chain recombines TRBV27 with TRBJ2-1; TRBD2 agrees at 8 bases. V was pared by 2 bases and J by 4 bases, with 10 bases of the junction left unmatched. This CDR3 spans 17 amino acids. CDR1 MNHEY and CDR2 SMNVEV come from the germline V gene (reference sequence). Written as DNA, the CDR3 is TGTGCCAGCAGTTTAGCGCGGGGGGAGAGGTTTTACAATGAGCAGTTCTTC. Residues: CASSLARGERFYNEQFF.

This rearrangement joins TRBV5-1 to TRBJ2-5; no firm D call. This CDR3 region has 15 residues. The V gene lost 0 bases and the J gene lost 4 bases, with 13 bases spanning the gap. Germline V gives CDR1 SGHRS, CDR2 YFSETQ. This CDR3 reads CASSLAASGGETQYF. The CDR3 DNA follows: TGCGCCAGCAGCTTGGCAGCTAGTGGTGGAGAGACCCAGTACTTC.

In DNA form, the CDR3 reads TGTGCCAGCAGTTACCCTGGGGACAGCCGACACTATGGCTACACCTTC. It codes for CASSYPGDSRHYGYTF. V gene TRBV6-6 combines with J gene TRBJ1-2; 7 nucleotides agree with TRBD1. The CDR3 is 16 residues long. Unmatched junction bases numbered 9, after V lost 2 bases and J lost 3 bases. Germline V gene lookup returns CDR1 MNHNY and CDR2 SVGAGI (reference sequence).

The genes are TRBV28 and TRBJ2-7; D ambiguous. Germline assignment: CDR1 MDHEN and CDR2 SYDVKM. The CDR3 loop spans 11 amino acids. V lost 3 bases and J 6 bases, leaving 6 bases between the germline ends. CDR3 loop: CASSFLSEQYF. DNA for the CDR3: TGTGCCAGCAGTTTTCTCTCCGAGCAGTACTTC. The full variable domain, in which reference TRBV28 and TRBJ2-7 provide the parts outside the CDR3, is DVKVTQSSRYLVKRTGEKVFLECVQDMDHENMFWYRQDPGLGLRLIYFSYDVKMKEKGDIPEGYSVSREKKERFSLILESASTNQTSMYLCASSFLSEQYFGPGTRLTVT.

The V and J genes are TRBV27 and TRBJ1-2; the D gene is possibly TRBD1 (6 bases). The V end was cut by 3 bases, the J end by 8 bases, with 13 bases between. The CDR3 totals 13 residues. Germline V gene lookup returns CDR1 MNHEY and CDR2 SMNVEV (reference sequence). The CDR3 bases are TGTGCCAGCAGTTTTAACAGGGTAGGGGGCTACACCTTC. The encoded protein is CASSFNRVGGYTF.

The chain recombines TRBV5-6 with TRBJ2-1, with 8 bases matching TRBD2. V shed 0 bases and J 8 bases; nucleotides not matched to a gene: 13. The CDR3 is 17 amino acids. The V gene's germline CDR1 is SGHDT and CDR2 YYEEEE. The CDR3 is CASSLGSREGPTDEQFF. The CDR3 DNA follows: TGTGCCAGCAGCTTGGGTAGCCGGGAGGGCCCGACTGATGAGCAGTTCTTC.

The J gene is TRBJ1-6, the V gene TRBV23-1, with 7 bases fitting TRBD1. TRBV23-1 is an open reading frame whose function is uncertain. V trimming: 3 bases; J trimming: 7 bases; junction bases outside the gene matches: 12. This CDR3 is 17 amino acids long. The CDR3 reads CASSHPKVGQLNSPLHF. The CDR3 bases are TGCGCCAGCAGTCACCCAAAAGTGGGACAGCTGAATTCACCCCTCCACTTT.

This clone was counted between two and nine times. The CDR3 here is CASSFGQGVEKLFF. CDR3 DNA: TGTGCCAGCAGCTTCGGACAGGGAGTTGAAAAACTGTTTTTT. This chain joins TRBV5-5 and TRBJ1-4, with 8 nucleotides matching TRBD1. Germline V gene lookup returns CDR1 SGHKS and CDR2 YYEKEE (reference sequence). Germline trimming cut 2 bases from V and 7 bases from J; bases unmatched to any gene: 4. This CDR3 is 14 amino acids long. The entire variable domain, with the rest obtained from reference TRBV5-5 and TRBJ1-4, is as follows: DAGVTQSPTHLIKTRGQQVTLRCSPISGHKSVSWYQQVLGQGPQFIFQYYEKEERGRGNFPDRFSARQFPNYSSELNVNALLLGDSALYLCASSFGQGVEKLFFGSGTQLSVL.

This clone was observed a few times. CDR3 nucleotide sequence: TGCGCCAGCAGCCTCCAGGGGGCGGCTGGAAACACCATATATTTT. Protein product: CASSLQGAAGNTIYF. The rearrangement uses TRBV5-1 and TRBJ1-3; 8 nucleotides line up with TRBD1. Trimming cost V 4 bases and J 2 bases; bases outside gene matches: 5. The V gene's germline CDR1 is SGHRS and CDR2 YFSETQ. The CDR3 contains 15 residues.

This clone was seen a few times. The CDR3 nucleotides are TGTGCCAGCAGTGGGACAAGACGGGAGACCCAGTACTTC. Its translation is CASSGTRRETQYF. The J gene is TRBJ2-5, the V gene TRBV6-1; TRBD1 might be the D (5 bases). Germline V gene data show CDR1 as MNHNS and CDR2 as SASEGT. Trimming took off 4 bases at V and 5 bases at J, with 11 bases between the two ends. The CDR3 is made up of 13 amino acids.

The DNA for the CDR3 is TGTGCCAGCAGCTTAGGGAGGGCCACTAACTCTGAGACCCAGTACTTC. This encodes CASSLGRATNSETQYF. The chain has TRBV11-2 and TRBJ2-5; D possibly corresponds to TRBD2 (6 bases). The germline gives CDR1 SGHAT, CDR2 FQNNGV. The length of the CDR3 is 16 residues. V was shortened by 1 base and J by 5 bases, with 17 bases between the two germline ends.

This rearrangement joins TRBV21-1 to TRBJ2-7; the D call TRBD1 from the table was never checked on the DNA. TRBV21-1 represents a pseudogene. The CDR3 is 12 residues long. The CDR3 region is CASSKVSNEQYF. In DNA, the CDR3 is TGTGCCAGCAGCAAAGTTTCCAACGAGCAGTACTTC.

The chain combines TRBV7-2 with TRBJ2-5, with 7 bases identical to TRBD2. The J call may be in error: the DNA end matches TRBJ2-7 better. CDR3 length: 15 amino acids. CDR1 SGHTA and CDR2 FQGNSA come from the germline V gene. The CDR3 region is CASSSSSGNLYEQYF. The CDR3 nucleotides are TGTGCCAGCAGTTCCTCTAGCGGAAACCTCTACGAGCAGTACTTC.

The V and J genes are TRBV5-1 and TRBJ2-3; perhaps TRBD1 as D (5 bases). The CDR3 length is 14 residues. Germline CDR1 is SGHRS and CDR2 is YFSETQ. V lost 5 bases and J lost 0, with 10 bases in between. CDR3 loop: CASRKGDSTDTQYF. The DNA of the CDR3 is TGCGCCAGCAGAAAAGGGGATAGCACAGATACGCAGTATTTT. The entire variable domain, with the rest obtained from reference TRBV5-1 and TRBJ2-3, is as follows: KAGVTQTPRYLIKTRGQQVTLSCSPISGHRSVSWYQQTPGQGLQFLFEYFSETQRNKGNFPGRFSGRQFSNSRSEMNVSTLELGDSALYLCASRKGDSTDTQYFGPGTRLTVL.

This chain connects TRBV9 to TRBJ2-1, with 7 positions matching TRBD2. The CDR3 has 14 residues. The germline CDR1 and CDR2 sequences are SGDLS and YYNGEE. V lost 2 bases to trimming and J lost 5 bases; unmatched junction nucleotides: 4. The CDR3: CASSVSGTNNEQFF. The CDR3 nucleotides read TGTGCCAGCAGCGTCAGCGGGACTAACAATGAGCAGTTCTTC. Together with reference TRBV9 and TRBJ2-1, the CDR3 gives the full variable domain: DSGVTQTPKHLITATGQRVTLRCSPRSGDLSVYWYQQSLDQGLQFLIQYYNGEERAKGNILERFSAQQFPDLHSELNLSSLELGDSALYFCASSVSGTNNEQFFGPGTRLTVL.

J is TRBJ2-5 and V is TRBV5-8; the D is unclear. Between the trimmed V and J ends, which lost 0 bases and 2 bases, there was a span of 8 bases. The germline gives CDR1 SGHTS, CDR2 YDEGEE. The CDR3 sequence is 14 residues long. CDR3 coding DNA: TGTGCCAGCAGCTTGGCGAGCAGGCAAGAGACCCAGTACTTC. Protein product: CASSLASRQETQYF.

This clone was observed once. The chain combines TRBV30 with TRBJ2-7; 9 positions match TRBD1. CDR3 length: 16 residues. Germline CDR1 and CDR2: GTSNPN and SVGIG (reference sequence). V gave up 2 bases and J gave up 5 bases; unmatched junction bases: 13. CDR3 nucleotide sequence: TGTGCCTGGAGTTACCCGGACAGGGGCGCGAGGGACGAGCAGTACTTC. This sequence encodes CAWSYPDRGARDEQYF.

The rearrangement joins TRBV10-2 to TRBJ2-3; a possible D gene is TRBD2 (6 bases). There are 14 residues in the CDR3. Germline assignment: CDR1 WSHSY and CDR2 SAAADI. Between the trimmed V and J ends, which lost 6 bases and 0 bases, there was a span of 10 bases. CDR3 bases: TGCGCCAGCAGGAATAGCGGAAGCACAGATACGCAGTATTTT. It is translated as CASRNSGSTDTQYF.

This sequence joins TRBV7-2 and TRBJ1-1, with D unclear. CDR1 is SGHTA, CDR2 FQGNSA, per germline. This CDR3 has 14 residues. V lost 1 base and J lost 5, with 11 bases in between. This chain's CDR3 is CASSLVRARTEAFF. Written as DNA, the CDR3 is TGTGCCAGCAGCTTAGTGAGGGCGCGTACTGAAGCTTTCTTT.

This clone appeared a single time. This chain joins TRBV29-1 and TRBJ2-7; no firm D call. Deletions cut 4 bases from V and 1 base from J, with 11 bases between. CDR3 length: 13 amino acids. The germline CDR1 and CDR2 sequences are SQVTM and ANQGSEA. The CDR3 coding sequence is TGCAGCGTTGTAGCAAGCGAGTCCTACGAGCAGTACTTC. Protein: CSVVASESYEQYF.

The V and J genes are TRBV28 and TRBJ2-7; 9 nucleotides match TRBD2. Trimming took 1 base from V and 1 from J; bases not matched to a gene: 8. CDR3 size: 17 residues. The V gene's germline CDR1 is MDHEN and CDR2 SYDVKM. CDR3 coding DNA: TGTGCCAGCAGTTTATTTGCACGTAGCGGGAGTTCCTACGAGCAGTACTTC. Translated: CASSLFARSGSSYEQYF. The full variable domain, in which reference TRBV28 and TRBJ2-7 provide the parts outside the CDR3, is DVKVTQSSRYLVKRTGEKVFLECVQDMDHENMFWYRQDPGLGLRLIYFSYDVKMKEKGDIPEGYSVSREKKERFSLILESASTNQTSMYLCASSLFARSGSSYEQYFGPGTRLTVT.

This clone was found once. This chain joins TRBV27 and TRBJ2-2; a possible D gene is TRBD2 (6 bases). The CDR3 runs to 15 residues. Germline V gene sequence: CDR1 MNHEY, CDR2 SMNVEV (reference sequence). Trimming left V 5 bases short and J 4 bases short, with 14 bases between. The CDR3 protein is CASSVGGASTGELFF. The CDR3 nucleotides are TGTGCCAGCAGTGTGGGGGGAGCGAGCACCGGGGAGCTGTTTTTT.

The chain carries TRBV5-1 and TRBJ2-5, with TRBD1 matching over 8 bases. The J call may be wrong; the DNA end is better matched by TRBJ2-7. Looked up from germline, CDR1 is SGHRS and CDR2 is YFSETQ. CDR3 length equals 13 residues. The CDR3 DNA reads TGCGCCACCAAAGGGGGGACAGGAGACGAGCAGTACTTC. Its translation: CATKGGTGDEQYF.

The rearrangement uses TRBV9 and TRBJ2-5; 12 nucleotides align to TRBD2. Germline loops: CDR1 SGDLS, CDR2 YYNGEE. V lost 0 bases, J lost 5 bases, and 5 bases stayed unmatched. This CDR3 contains 16 residues. CDR3 loop: CASSVGLAGVRETQYF. The CDR3 nucleotides are TGTGCCAGCAGCGTAGGACTAGCGGGAGTACGGGAGACCCAGTACTTC.

The genes are TRBV20-1 and TRBJ2-2; D is uncertain. The CDR3 consists of 11 residues. V was cut by 6 bases and J by 8 bases, with 10 bases left in between. Germline CDR1 DFQATT, CDR2 SNEGSKA (reference sequence). The CDR3 DNA is TGCAGTGCAAGGCAGGTGGGGGAGCTGTTTTTT. Residues: CSARQVGELFF.